What follows are 2 T cell receptor beta chains derived from one specimen sequenced in a study of OX40 agonist ivuxolimab in advanced cancers. Library method: the immunoSEQ multiplex PCR assay. As stored in TCRdb, this immuneACCESS dataset retains in-frame rearrangements with V and J assigned. A fraction of the clones does not appear; measured against another copy, unresolved V genes explain less than half of the discrepancy, and the remainder lacks a known reason. The sample data list tens of thousands of clones, and around nine tenths of these were observed just once. Clones ranked in the top ten supply 6% to 7% of the sample. The sample in question was CD4+ or CD8+ T cells sorted from blood, obtained in a trial of the OX40 agonist ivuxolimab. The receptors originated from an adult with an advanced solid tumor such as melanoma, head and neck, liver or kidney cancer.

V is TRBV9 and J is TRBJ1-3; D gene ambiguous. CDR1 and CDR2 (germline): SGDLS, YYNGEE. V was pared by 0 bases and J by 4 bases, with 14 bases between. The CDR3 consists of 16 residues. This CDR3 is CASSVDVSDLGNTIYF. The DNA of the CDR3 is TGTGCCAGCAGCGTAGATGTCAGCGATCTGGGAAACACCATATATTTT.

For the CDR3, the DNA is TGTGCCAGCAGTGATTGGACAGGGGGAAGTGAAAAACTGTTTTTT. Translation gives CASSDWTGGSEKLFF. V is TRBV6-1 and J is TRBJ1-4, with 10 bases fitting TRBD1. The V and J ends lost 3 bases and 7 bases, in that order; junction bases with no gene match: 5. CDR1 and CDR2 from the germline V gene are MNHNS and SASEGT. The CDR3 is 15 residues long.